The following is a TCR beta chain sequence with its context. Its antigen is unknown. The PCR employed 60 Vbeta primers together with 13 Jbeta primers. Source study methods: In a later analysis, around 10 million of tens of millions of unique beta chains occurred in at least two donors. Profiling relied on immunoSEQ multiplex PCR, and the TCRdb table lists in-frame clones only, not all of them. The V and J calls and the clone size are those of that table, but D and trimming were determined from the DNA. Among about 140,000 clones listed, 65% to 90% were seen once. Germline CDR1 and CDR2: SEHNR and FQNEAQ (reference sequence). CDR3 length equals 15 residues. The V and J ends lost 5 bases and 7 bases respectively, with 18 bases between them. The sample belongs to a study of cytomegalovirus exposure and HLA in healthy donors. Study-level information: Out of a few hundred genotyped donors, roughly 83% belonged to the Caucasian-associated ancestry cluster.

Findings and limits, study-wide: There were approximately 150 TCR beta chains listed as cytomegalovirus-associated.

The source is a female donor in good health and CMV-seronegative. The chain has TRBV7-9 and TRBJ2-1; D is perhaps TRBD1 (5 bases). Sequenced: PBMCs. The CDR3 sequence: CASSPRTRVLNEQFF. The CDR3 DNA sequence: TGTGCCAGCAGCCCCCGGACACGCGTCTTGAATGAGCAGTTCTTC.